The 2 T cell receptor beta chains given below trace back to one sample, sequenced in a study of blood T cell repertoires in COVID-19. The protocol was immunoSEQ multiplex PCR, while the TCRdb copy is restricted to in-frame clones and leaves out a portion. The table includes about 74,000 clones, roughly 88% detected once. Sequenced input: peripheral blood. The receptors shown here come from a man in his 70s with active or convalescent COVID-19.

The chain is built from TRBV12-3 or TRBV12-4 and TRBJ1-2, with 7 bases that match TRBD1. Losses at the gene ends were 6 bases for V and 8 bases for J; bases not matched to a gene: 9. The CDR3 totals 13 residues. CDR3: CASRATGAWGYTF. Here the CDR3 DNA reads TGTGCCAGCAGAGCAACAGGGGCGTGGGGCTACACCTTC.

This sequence joins TRBV5-1 and TRBJ2-5, with TRBD1 matching 7 bases. In germline, CDR1 is SGHRS, CDR2 YFSETQ. V lost 4 bases and J lost 7; bases outside the gene matches: 7. The CDR3 loop spans 13 amino acids. This chain's CDR3 is CASSPGTAPTQYF. CDR3 sequence (DNA): TGCGCCAGCAGCCCCGGGACAGCGCCGACCCAGTACTTC.